This T cell receptor (beta chain) was recovered during a study of molecular identifiers for immune sequencing clone quantification. Study-level results: Whereas clones above 20 RNA copies held under 1% of naive-cell molecules, they held over 97% of effector molecules. Spike-in Jurkat TCR RNA from a single cell reportedly registered among 900,000 to 1,000,000 naive cells.

TCRdb used MiXCR to reprocess the PCR reads, holding one entry per CDR3 protein. The sample has 600,000 to 650,000 distinct CDR3 sequences; about 20% are singletons. V gave up 8 bases and J gave up 3 bases, with 17 bases separating them. Germline-derived CDR1 and CDR2 are LGHNT and FRNRAP. The CDR3 loop spans 14 amino acids. Notes on this clonotype: Its antigen is not known. A much larger clone differs by one base, so this may be a read error.

Specimen: naive CD8+ T cells from blood, with Jurkat cell RNA spiked in. Subset here: FACS-sorted CD8+CD4-CCR7+CD45RA+ naive T cells. The genes are TRBV12-5 and TRBJ2-7; weak D call: TRBD2 (6 bases). The sequence was obtained from a human donor in good health. Some libraries in this study had Jurkat cell RNA spiked in. CDR3 in amino acids: CASKSGEVNYEQYF. The CDR3 coding sequence is TGTGCTAGTAAATCCGGGGAGGTTAACTACGAGCAGTACTTC.